This T cell receptor (beta chain) was retrieved from a study of CD8+CD57+ T cells in acquired aplastic anemia. In the study overall: Where healthy donors were concerned, CD4+ cells averaged around 11 million reads.

This CDR3 comprises 13 residues. Trimming cost V 4 bases and J 7 bases; bases outside gene matches: 3. The germline V gene encodes CDR1 MGHDK and CDR2 SYGVNS. Genomic DNA served as template for TCR beta VDJ and CDR3 profiling. TCRdb re-analysed the reads in MiXCR, keeping a single row per CDR3 protein. This sample carries 110,000 or so distinct CDR3 sequences, around half of them seen once, and the ten largest clones take roughly a third. The clonotype comes from a human donor in good health, serving as a control. The J gene is TRBJ2-4, the V gene TRBV25-1; 8 bases line up with TRBD1. Sequencing was carried out using sorted CD4+, CD8+, or CD8+CD57+ T cells (not recorded which) from PBMCs. The CDR3 sequence is CASSVGTGNIQYF. DNA for the CDR3: TGTGCCAGCAGTGTAGGGACAGGTAACATTCAGTACTTC.